This TCR beta chain originates from a study of blood T cells in healthy people across ages. This CDR3 spans 12 amino acids. Trimming removed 2 bases from V and 11 bases from J; junction bases left unmatched: 5. Germline assignment: CDR1 SEHNR and CDR2 FQNEAQ (reference sequence). Each sample had at least 6 million PBMCs isolated. A second PCR, run for about 7 to 11 cycles, used a sample-barcoded 5' primer plus a J-beta primer mix. Each of the cDNA molecules was tagged by a template-switch adaptor with 12 random nucleotides. The yield of each sample was at least 2.5 million CDR3-containing paired-end reads. MiXCR, run by TCRdb on the 5' RACE reads, gives a single entry per CDR3 protein. The sample carries some 1,000,000 distinct CDR3 sequences, less than 25% recorded once. The same sample was also used in a study of T cells of mothers and their children.

This TCR was sampled from a girl aged 2-10 years in good health. Material: blood. This chain links TRBV7-9 with TRBJ2-7; TRBD1 matches 8 bases. The CDR3 is CASSLPDRVKYF. CDR3 bases: TGTGCCAGCAGCTTACCGGACAGGGTGAAGTACTTC.